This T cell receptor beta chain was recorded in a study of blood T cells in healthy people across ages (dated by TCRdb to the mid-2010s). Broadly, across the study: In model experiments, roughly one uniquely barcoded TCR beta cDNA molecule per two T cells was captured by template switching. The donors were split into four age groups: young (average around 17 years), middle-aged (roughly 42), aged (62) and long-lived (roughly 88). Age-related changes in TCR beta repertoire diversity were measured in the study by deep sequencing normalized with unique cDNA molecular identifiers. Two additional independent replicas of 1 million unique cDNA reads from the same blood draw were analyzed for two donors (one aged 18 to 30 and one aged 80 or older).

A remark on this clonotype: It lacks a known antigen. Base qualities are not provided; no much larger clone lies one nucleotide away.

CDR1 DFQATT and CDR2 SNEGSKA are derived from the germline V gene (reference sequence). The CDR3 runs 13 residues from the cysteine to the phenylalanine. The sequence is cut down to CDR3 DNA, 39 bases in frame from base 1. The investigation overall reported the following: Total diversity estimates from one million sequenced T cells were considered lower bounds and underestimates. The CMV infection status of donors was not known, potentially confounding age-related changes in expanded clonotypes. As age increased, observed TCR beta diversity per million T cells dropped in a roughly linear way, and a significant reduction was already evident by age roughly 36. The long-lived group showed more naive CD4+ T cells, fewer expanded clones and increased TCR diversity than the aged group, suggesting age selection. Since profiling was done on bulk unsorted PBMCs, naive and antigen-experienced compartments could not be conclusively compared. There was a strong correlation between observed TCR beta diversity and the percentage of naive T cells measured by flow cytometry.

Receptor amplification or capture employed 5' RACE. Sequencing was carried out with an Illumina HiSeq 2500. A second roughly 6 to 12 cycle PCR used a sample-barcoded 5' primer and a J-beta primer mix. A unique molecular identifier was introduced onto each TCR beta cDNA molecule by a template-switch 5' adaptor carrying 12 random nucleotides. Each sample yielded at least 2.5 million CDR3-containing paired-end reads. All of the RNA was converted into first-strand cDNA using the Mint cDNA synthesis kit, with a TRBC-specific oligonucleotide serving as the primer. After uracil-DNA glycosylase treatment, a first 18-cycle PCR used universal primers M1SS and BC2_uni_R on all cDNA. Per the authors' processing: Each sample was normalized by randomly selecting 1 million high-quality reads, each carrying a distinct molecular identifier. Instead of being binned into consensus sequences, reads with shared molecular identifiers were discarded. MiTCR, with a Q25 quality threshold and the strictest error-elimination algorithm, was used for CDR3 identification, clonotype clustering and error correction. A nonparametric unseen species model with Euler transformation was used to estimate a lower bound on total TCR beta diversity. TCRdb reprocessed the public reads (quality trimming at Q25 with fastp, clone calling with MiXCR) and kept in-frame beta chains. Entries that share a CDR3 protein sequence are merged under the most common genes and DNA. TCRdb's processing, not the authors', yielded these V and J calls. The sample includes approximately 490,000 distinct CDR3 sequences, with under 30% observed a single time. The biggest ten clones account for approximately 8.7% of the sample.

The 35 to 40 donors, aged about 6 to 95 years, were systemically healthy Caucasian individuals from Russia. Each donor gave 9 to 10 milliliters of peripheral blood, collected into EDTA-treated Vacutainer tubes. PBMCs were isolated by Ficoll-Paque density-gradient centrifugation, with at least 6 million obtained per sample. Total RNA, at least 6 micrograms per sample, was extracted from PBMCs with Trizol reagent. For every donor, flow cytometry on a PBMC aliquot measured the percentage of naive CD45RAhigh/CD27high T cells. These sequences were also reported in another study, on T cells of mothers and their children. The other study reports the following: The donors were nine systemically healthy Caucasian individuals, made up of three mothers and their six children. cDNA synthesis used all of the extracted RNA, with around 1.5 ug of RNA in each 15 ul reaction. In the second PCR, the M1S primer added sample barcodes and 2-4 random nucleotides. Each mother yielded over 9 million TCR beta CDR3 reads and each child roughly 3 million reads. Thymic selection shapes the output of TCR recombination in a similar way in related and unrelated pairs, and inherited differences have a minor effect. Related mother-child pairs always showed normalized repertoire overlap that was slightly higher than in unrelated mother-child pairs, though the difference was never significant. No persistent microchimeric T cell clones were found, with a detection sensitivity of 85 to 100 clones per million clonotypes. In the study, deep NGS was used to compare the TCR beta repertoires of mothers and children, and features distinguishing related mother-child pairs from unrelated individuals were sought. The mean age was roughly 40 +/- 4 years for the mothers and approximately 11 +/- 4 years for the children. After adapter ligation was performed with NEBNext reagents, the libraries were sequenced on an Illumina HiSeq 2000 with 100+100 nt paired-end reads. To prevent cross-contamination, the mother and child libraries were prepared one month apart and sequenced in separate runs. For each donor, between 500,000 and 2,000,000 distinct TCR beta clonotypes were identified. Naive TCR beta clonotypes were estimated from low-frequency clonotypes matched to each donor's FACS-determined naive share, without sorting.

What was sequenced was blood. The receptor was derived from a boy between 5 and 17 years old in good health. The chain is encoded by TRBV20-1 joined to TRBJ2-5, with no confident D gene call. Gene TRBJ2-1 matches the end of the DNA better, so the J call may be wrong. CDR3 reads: CSARDLVAYEQFF. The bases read TGCAGTGCTAGAGATTTGGTAGCATATGAGCAGTTCTTC.